Following are 4 T cell receptor beta chains from one sample sequenced in a study of T cells in localized non-small cell lung cancer. The data were produced by immunoSEQ multiplex PCR, yet TCRdb's version contains in-frame clones alone and is incomplete. The sample shows more than 15,000 clones, 83% of them seen only once. Specimen: peripheral blood, collected before any cancer treatment. The receptors were gathered from a male donor aged 60 or over with stage III lung adenocarcinoma.

The chain couples TRBV10-2 to TRBJ1-2; D is unresolved. Germline CDR1 and CDR2: WSHSY and SAAADI. The V end lost 0 bases, the J end lost 8 bases, and 10 bases lay between the germline ends. CDR3 length: 13 amino acids. CDR3 sequence: CASSESATSGYTF. In DNA form, the CDR3 reads TGCGCCAGCAGTGAGTCAGCGACCTCGGGCTACACCTTC.

The chain is built from TRBV29-1 and TRBJ2-7, with 13 bases that match TRBD2. V shed 6 bases, J shed 4 bases, and the junction held 9 bases outside the gene matches. Germline V lookup: CDR1 SQVTM, CDR2 ANQGSEA. CDR3 length: 15 amino acids. CDR3 nucleotides: TGCAGCGTATATGGGACTAGCGGGGCGTCGTACGAGCAGTACTTC. It specifies CSVYGTSGASYEQYF.

The chain is built from TRBV11-2 and TRBJ2-1, with 11 bases fitting TRBD1. The V and J ends lost 5 bases and 3 bases, in that order; junction bases with no gene match: 9. This CDR3 comprises 17 residues. Germline CDR1 SGHAT, CDR2 FQNNGV. CDR3 coding DNA: TGTGCCAGCAGCGCGGGACCGGGACAGGGGGACTACAATGAGCAGTTCTTC. Protein: CASSAGPGQGDYNEQFF.

The chain joins TRBV18 to TRBJ1-1; D might be TRBD1 (6 bases). The V and J ends lost 5 bases and 1 base respectively, with 11 bases between them. Germline V gives CDR1 KGHSH, CDR2 LQKENI. The CDR3 contains 14 residues. The chain's CDR3 is CASSGQGQNTEAFF. The CDR3 DNA reads TGTGCCAGCTCAGGTCAGGGGCAGAACACTGAAGCTTTCTTT.